Included here is one TCR beta chain sequence, with context. The target antigen is unknown. Primers included in the PCR were 60 Vbeta and 13 Jbeta primers. Profiled with immunoSEQ multiplex PCR; TCRdb holds only in-frame clones, not every one. The sample records about 90,000 clones, approximately 79% being singletons. This record comes from a study of cytomegalovirus exposure and HLA in healthy donors. From germline, CDR1 is SNHLY and CDR2 FYNNEI. The CDR3 is 15 amino acids. Trimming removed 8 bases from V and 9 bases from J; junction bases left unmatched: 11. Whole-study results and caveats: 87-base-pair reads could not separate some V segments, including TRBV6-2 and TRBV6-3.

The donors were healthy bone marrow donors. The sequence was obtained from a man in his thirties or forties in good health and CMV-seronegative. Sequenced material: PBMCs. The V and J genes are TRBV2 and TRBJ1-6, with 9 bases identical to TRBD1. CDR3 in DNA: TGTGCCAGCGGGGAGACAGGGGGGGTCGGTTCACCCCTCCACTTT. This sequence encodes CASGETGGVGSPLHF.